These 13 T cell receptor beta chains were all obtained from the same sample, sequenced in a study of T cell repertoires in ileal Crohn's disease. The assay was immunoSEQ multiplex PCR, and TCRdb's table has in-frame clones only and misses some. The sample includes about 16,000 clones, almost 90% of them seen just once. Sequenced sample: ileal tissue. Source of these receptors: an adult with Crohn's disease.

The chain links TRBV27 to TRBJ1-1; D unclear. The CDR3 totals 13 residues. Germline V gene lookup returns CDR1 MNHEY and CDR2 SMNVEV (reference sequence). Trimming removed 8 bases at V and 1 base at J, with 11 bases between. Written as DNA, the CDR3 is TGTGCCAGCCGACCGACTGGGAACACTGAAGCTTTCTTT. Translating it yields CASRPTGNTEAFF.

The rearrangement links TRBV4-2 to TRBJ1-4; D perhaps matches TRBD1 (5 bases). The V gene lost 0 bases and the J gene lost 7 bases, with 15 bases spanning the gap. The germline gives CDR1 LGHNA, CDR2 YNFKEQ. CDR3 length equals 16 residues. CDR3: CASSQDTGGGSEKLFF. CDR3 nucleotide sequence: TGTGCCAGCAGCCAAGATACCGGGGGAGGGAGTGAAAAACTGTTTTTT.

This chain uses TRBV18 with TRBJ1-2, with D unclear. The CDR3 sequence is 17 residues long. Trimming took off 0 bases at V and 2 bases at J, with 16 bases between the two ends. In germline, CDR1 is KGHSH, CDR2 LQKENI. CDR3 nucleotide sequence: TGTGCCAGCTCACCACCTCTCCCGGGAAATTTCAACTATGGCTACACCTTC. This sequence encodes CASSPPLPGNFNYGYTF.

The chain uses TRBV6-1 and TRBJ2-1; 8 bases match TRBD2. The V gene end was trimmed by 7 bases and the J gene end by 10 bases; junction bases not matched to a gene: 9. The CDR3 has 13 amino acids. Germline V gene lookup returns CDR1 MNHNS and CDR2 SASEGT. CDR3 sequence: CASTPFSGREQFF. CDR3 in DNA: TGTGCCAGCACCCCCTTCAGCGGGAGAGAGCAGTTCTTC.

The J gene is TRBJ2-2, the V gene TRBV14; 7 nucleotides line up with TRBD1. The CDR3 covers 16 residues. Germline CDR1 and CDR2: SGHDN and FVKESK. After removal of 4 bases from V and 2 bases from J, the junction contained 7 bases not matched to a gene. The CDR3 DNA reads as TGTGCCAGCAGCCCAATGACAGGGAGCAACACCGGGGAGCTGTTTTTT. Amino acid sequence: CASSPMTGSNTGELFF. Variable domain in full (rest from reference TRBV14 and TRBJ2-2): EAGVTQFPSHSVIEKGQTVTLRCDPISGHDNLYWYRRVMGKEIKFLLHFVKESKQDESGMPNNRFLAERTGGTYSTLKVQPAELEDSGVYFCASSPMTGSNTGELFFGEGSRLTVL.

This chain links TRBV28 with TRBJ2-7, with D unclear. Germline V CDR1 and CDR2: MDHEN, SYDVKM. Deletions cut 5 bases from V and 0 bases from J, with 8 bases between. There are 13 residues in the CDR3. CDR3: CASSKTPSYEQYF. The CDR3 region has the DNA TGTGCCAGCAGTAAGACACCCTCCTACGAGCAGTACTTC. Drawing the rest from reference TRBV28 and TRBJ2-7, the complete variable domain is DVKVTQSSRYLVKRTGEKVFLECVQDMDHENMFWYRQDPGLGLRLIYFSYDVKMKEKGDIPEGYSVSREKKERFSLILESASTNQTSMYLCASSKTPSYEQYFGPGTRLTVT.

V gene TRBV5-8 combines with J gene TRBJ1-1; the D gene is possibly TRBD1 (6 bases). V lost 8 bases to trimming and J lost 3 bases, with 14 bases between them. Per the germline V gene, CDR1 is SGHTS and CDR2 is YDEGEE. This CDR3 contains 13 residues. CDR3: CASKGVEDTEAFF. The CDR3 region has the DNA TGTGCCAGTAAGGGGGTCGAGGACACTGAAGCTTTCTTT.

This chain connects TRBV9 to TRBJ2-3; perhaps TRBD2 as D (6 bases). The CDR3 extends over 15 amino acids. Germline V lookup: CDR1 SGDLS, CDR2 YYNGEE. The V and J ends lost 0 bases and 6 bases respectively, with 14 bases between them. CDR3 in DNA: TGTGCCAGCAGCGTAGCAGGCGGGAACTCGGATACGCAGTATTTT. This codes for CASSVAGGNSDTQYF.

The chain recombines TRBV7-9 with TRBJ2-1; a weak D match, TRBD2 (5 bases). Trimming removed 5 bases at V and 12 bases at J, with 11 bases between. This CDR3 is 11 amino acids long. CDR1 and CDR2 from the germline V gene are SEHNR and FQNEAQ (reference sequence). CDR3 region: CASSRRAGQFF. CDR3 DNA sequence: TGTGCCAGCAGCCGAAGGGCGGGGCAGTTCTTC.

CDR3 nucleotide sequence: TGTGCCAGCAGCTTATCCTACTCAGGGTCCCTGTTTTTT. It translates to CASSLSYSGSLFF. The chain employs TRBV7-2 and TRBJ1-4; the D gene is possibly TRBD1 (5 bases). The length of the CDR3 is 13 residues. CDR1 SGHTA and CDR2 FQGNSA come from the germline V gene. V lost 2 bases, J lost 14 bases, and 15 bases lay in between.

The V gene is TRBV6-1, the J gene TRBJ2-3; 8 positions match TRBD2. The CDR3 length is 13 residues. V shed 10 bases, J shed 3 bases, and the junction held 6 bases outside the gene matches. Germline CDR1 is MNHNS and CDR2 is SASEGT. In DNA form, the CDR3 reads TGTGCCACCGGGACTAGAGGAACAGATACGCAGTATTTT. This translates into CATGTRGTDTQYF.

This clone was counted once. The V gene is TRBV5-1, the J gene TRBJ2-3, with 7 bases aligning to TRBD2. This CDR3 has 16 residues. The V and J ends lost 2 bases and 0 bases, in that order; junction bases with no gene match: 6. CDR1 and CDR2 from the germline V gene are SGHRS and YFSETQ. CDR3 DNA sequence: TGCGCCAGCAGCTTCGGCGGGAGTGCTAGCACAGATACGCAGTATTTT. It codes for CASSFGGSASTDTQYF. Supplemented by reference TRBV5-1 and TRBJ2-3, the full variable domain reads KAGVTQTPRYLIKTRGQQVTLSCSPISGHRSVSWYQQTPGQGLQFLFEYFSETQRNKGNFPGRFSGRQFSNSRSEMNVSTLELGDSALYLCASSFGGSASTDTQYFGPGTRLTVL.

The J gene is TRBJ1-5, the V gene TRBV6-6; D gene uncertain. Trimming stripped 7 bases from V and 2 bases from J, with 15 bases between. The CDR3 is 15 residues long. Germline CDR1 and CDR2: MNHNY and SVGAGI (reference sequence). The CDR3 nucleotides are TGTGCCAGCACCCGGGGAGGATGGGGCAATCAGCCCCAGCATTTT. Its protein is CASTRGGWGNQPQHF.